Each of the 23 T cell receptor beta chains below was sequenced from the same sample in a study of cytomegalovirus exposure and HLA in healthy donors. PCR used 60 Vbeta primers and 13 Jbeta primers. Here immunoSEQ multiplex PCR was the method, and the copy in TCRdb shows in-frame clones only, minus some. The sample records 150,000 to 200,000 clones, roughly 79% being singletons. The specimen sequenced was PBMCs. The receptor source for this set is a woman between 50 and 59 years old in good health and CMV-seronegative.

The rearrangement links TRBV19 to TRBJ1-2; D gene unclear. The CDR3 loop spans 10 amino acids. Deletions cut 5 bases from V and 6 bases from J, with 4 bases between. The germline gives CDR1 LNHDA, CDR2 SQIVND (reference sequence). As DNA, the CDR3 is TGTGCCAGTAGTGAGGATGGCTACACCTTC. It codes for CASSEDGYTF.

J is TRBJ2-7 and V is TRBV6-6; a possible D gene is TRBD2 (5 bases). Trimming removed 2 bases from V and 5 bases from J, with 16 bases in between. CDR1 and CDR2 (germline): MNHNY, SVGAGI (reference sequence). CDR3 size: 15 residues. The CDR3 DNA is TGTGCCAGCAGTTACCAGACCCTCCGGGAAAACGAGCAGTACTTC. The encoded protein is CASSYQTLRENEQYF.

In regard to this clone: The junction departs from germline at one end; a sequencing error may be responsible. This rearrangement joins TRBV7-9 to TRBJ1-2; TRBD1 might be the D (6 bases). Germline V CDR1 and CDR2: SEHNR, FQNEAQ (reference sequence). This CDR3 region has 13 residues. In DNA, the CDR3 is TGTGCCAGCAGCTTCCGGGACACCCTCACCACCGCCTTC. As protein: CASSFRDTLTTAF.

The chain employs TRBV28 and TRBJ1-1; D is unclear. Germline lookup yields CDR1 MDHEN and CDR2 SYDVKM. With 5 bases removed from V and 4 bases from J, the gap between germline ends came to 14 bases. This CDR3 has 14 amino acids. In DNA form, the CDR3 reads TGTGCCAGCAGTCGCCAGTGGGCAGGCACTGAAGCTTTCTTT. Residues: CASSRQWAGTEAFF.

The chain recombines TRBV19 with TRBJ1-5, with D uncertain. The CDR3 covers 14 residues. The ends were cut back, 5 bases at V and 0 bases at J, with 8 bases in the middle. CDR1 and CDR2 (germline): LNHDA, SQIVND (reference sequence). The CDR3 region has the DNA TGTGCCAGTAGTTCTCAGAATAGCAATCAGCCCCAGCATTTT. As protein: CASSSQNSNQPQHF.

The V gene is TRBV27, the J gene TRBJ2-7; 9 bases align to TRBD2. Per germline, CDR1 MNHEY and CDR2 SMNVEV (reference sequence). V was clipped by 2 bases and J by 4 bases; unmatched bases: 6. The CDR3 consists of 15 residues. CDR3: CASSLRSGRTYEQYF. CDR3 DNA sequence: TGTGCCAGCAGTTTAAGGAGCGGGAGGACATACGAGCAGTACTTC.

The chain carries TRBV5-4 and TRBJ2-3, with 7 bases matching TRBD1. Germline V gene sequence: CDR1 SGHNT, CDR2 YYREEE (reference sequence). V shed 4 bases, J shed 1 base, and the junction held 9 bases outside the gene matches. The CDR3 totals 16 residues. The CDR3 reads CASSGERDSGTDTQYF. CDR3 in DNA: TGTGCCAGCAGCGGGGAACGGGACAGCGGCACAGATACGCAGTATTTT.

The chain couples TRBV7-8 to TRBJ2-7; D is undetermined. V lost 4 bases, J lost 6 bases, and 13 bases lay in between. Looked up from germline, CDR1 is SGHVS and CDR2 is FQNEAQ. CDR3 length equals 13 residues. The CDR3, as DNA: TGTGCCAGCAGCTCATGTACTATCTGCGAGCAGTACTTC. This sequence encodes CASSSCTICEQYF.

This sequence joins TRBV25-1 and TRBJ2-7; 9 nucleotides match TRBD1. The germline V gene encodes CDR1 MGHDK and CDR2 SYGVNS. The trim removed 3 bases at V and 2 bases at J, leaving 14 bases unmatched. There are 18 residues in the CDR3. The CDR3 loop is CASSDPRTGADPPYEQYF. The CDR3 DNA reads as TGTGCCAGCAGTGATCCTCGGACAGGGGCGGACCCCCCCTACGAGCAGTACTTC.

V gene TRBV27 combines with J gene TRBJ2-2, with 7 bases that match TRBD1. CDR1 is MNHEY and CDR2 is SMNVEV in the germline V gene (reference sequence). J gave up 3 bases and V 6 bases, and 7 bases lay outside the gene matches. The CDR3 length is 15 residues. The CDR3 nucleotides read TGTGCCAGCAGATCGACAGGGCTTGACACCGGGGAGCTGTTTTTT. It is translated as CASRSTGLDTGELFF.

The chain couples TRBV6-5 to TRBJ1-4, with D possibly being TRBD1 (5 bases). Trimming cost V 6 bases and J 8 bases, with 16 bases left between them. The CDR3 runs 14 residues. Germline V gene lookup returns CDR1 MNHEY and CDR2 SVGAGI. This CDR3 is CASRASGYYEKLFF. CDR3 bases: TGTGCCAGCAGGGCATCAGGGTATTACGAAAAACTGTTTTTT.

The gene calls are TRBV11-2 and TRBJ1-4; D is perhaps TRBD1 (6 bases). Germline loops: CDR1 SGHAT, CDR2 FQNNGV. The V end was cut by 2 bases, the J end by 8 bases, with 15 bases between. CDR3 length equals 15 residues. CDR3 sequence (DNA): TGTGCCAGCAGCTTATCCGGGGGGCCGCTGGAAAAACTGTTTTTT. Protein product: CASSLSGGPLEKLFF. Full variable domain (missing parts from reference TRBV11-2 and TRBJ1-4): EAGVAQSPRYKIIEKRQSVAFWCNPISGHATLYWYQQILGQGPKLLIQFQNNGVVDDSQLPKDRFSAERLKGVDSTLKIQPAKLEDSAVYLCASSLSGGPLEKLFFGSGTQLSVL.

The CDR3 DNA reads TGTGCCAGTAGTACGGGAGCGACAGTCTCTTCCTACGAGCAGTACTTC. It codes for CASSTGATVSSYEQYF. This sequence joins TRBV19 and TRBJ2-7, with D perhaps matching TRBD2 (6 bases). Germline V gene data show CDR1 as LNHDA and CDR2 as SQIVND (reference sequence). Trimming left V 4 bases short and J 1 base short, with 17 bases between. The CDR3 consists of 16 residues.

The chain links TRBV5-8 to TRBJ2-3, with 7 bases lining up with TRBD1. This CDR3 is built from 15 residues. Germline CDR1 is SGHTS and CDR2 is YDEGEE. The ends lost 6 bases at V and 3 bases at J; junction bases unmatched: 10. The CDR3: CASIRGAGGTDTQYF. CDR3 nucleotides: TGTGCCAGCATCCGAGGGGCAGGGGGTACAGATACGCAGTATTTT. Full variable domain (outside the CDR3, taken from reference TRBV5-8 and TRBJ2-3): EAGVTQSPTHLIKTRGQQATLRCSPISGHTSVYWYQQALGLGLQFLLWYDEGEERNRGNFPPRFSGRQFPNYSSELNVNALELEDSALYLCASIRGAGGTDTQYFGPGTRLTVL.

The chain joins TRBV2 to TRBJ1-1; 9 bases map to TRBD1. Germline-derived CDR1 and CDR2 are SNHLY and FYNNEI. The V segment lost 5 bases and the J segment 10 bases; nucleotides outside the gene matches: 5. CDR3 length equals 12 residues. This CDR3 is CASSLDRGIAFF. CDR3 DNA sequence: TGTGCCAGCAGTCTCGACAGGGGGATAGCTTTCTTT.

This clone was observed once. V and J are TRBV7-2 and TRBJ1-6, with D possibly being TRBD1 (5 bases). Germline V gene sequence: CDR1 SGHTA, CDR2 FQGNSA. The CDR3 is 13 amino acids. Trimming removed 8 bases at V and 3 bases at J, with 8 bases between. The CDR3 loop is CASGDSYNSPLHF. The CDR3 DNA reads TGTGCCAGCGGAGACAGCTATAATTCACCCCTCCACTTT.

This chain uses TRBV10-3 with TRBJ1-5; TRBD1 agrees at 10 bases. Germline CDR1 and CDR2: ENHRY and SYGVKD. J was trimmed by 1 base and V by 10 bases; bases with no gene match: 4. The CDR3 loop spans 14 amino acids. Here the CDR3 reads CATGQGVSNQPQHF. CDR3 nucleotides: TGTGCCACCGGACAGGGGGTGAGCAATCAGCCCCAGCATTTT.

The rearrangement links TRBV6-1 to TRBJ2-3, with D perhaps matching TRBD2 (5 bases). V shed 5 bases and J shed 5 bases, with 11 bases lying between them. Germline CDR1 and CDR2: MNHNS and SASEGT. The CDR3 extends over 13 amino acids. The DNA of the CDR3 is TGTGCCAGCAGTTCGGGGTTTGGAGATACGCAGTATTTT. Encoded protein: CASSSGFGDTQYF.

The rearrangement joins TRBV7-2 to TRBJ2-7; 12 nucleotides line up with TRBD2. Germline V lookup: CDR1 SGHTA, CDR2 FQGNSA. CDR3 length equals 15 residues. Unmatched junction bases numbered 2, after V lost 5 bases and J lost 0 bases. In DNA, the CDR3 is TGTGCCAGCAGCCTGGGACTAGCGGGCTCCTACGAGCAGTACTTC. Protein sequence: CASSLGLAGSYEQYF.

The genes are TRBV5-1 and TRBJ1-4; 8 bases align to TRBD1. The CDR3 loop spans 19 amino acids. Germline V CDR1 and CDR2: SGHRS, YFSETQ. The V segment lost 7 bases and the J segment 6 bases; nucleotides outside the gene matches: 23. CDR3: CASRAGPGTGEPLYEKLFF. The DNA for the CDR3 is TGCGCCAGCCGAGCCGGCCCTGGGACAGGCGAGCCCCTTTATGAAAAACTGTTTTTT.

The chain couples TRBV5-1 to TRBJ2-3; 8 bases agree with TRBD2. The germline CDR1 and CDR2 sequences are SGHRS and YFSETQ. This CDR3 is built from 16 residues. Unmatched junction bases numbered 12, after V lost 7 bases and J lost 2 bases. This CDR3 is CASQLERGGFTDTQYF. As DNA, the CDR3 is TGCGCCAGCCAGCTTGAACGCGGGGGGTTCACAGATACGCAGTATTTT.

This rearrangement joins TRBV18 to TRBJ2-2, with TRBD2 as a possible D gene (6 bases). Germline CDR1 reads KGHSH; CDR2 reads LQKENI. V was pared by 3 bases and J by 10 bases, with 18 bases between. The CDR3 has 15 amino acids. The CDR3 reads CASSPPTRSDKELFF. The DNA of the CDR3 is TGTGCCAGCTCACCCCCGACTAGGAGTGATAAGGAGCTGTTTTTT.

This clone showed up just once. The chain links TRBV15 to TRBJ1-2; D unclear. In germline, CDR1 is LNHNV, CDR2 YYDKDF (reference sequence). Deletions cut 3 bases from V and 4 bases from J, with 9 bases between. The CDR3 contains 13 residues. In DNA, the CDR3 is TGTGCCACCAGCAGGGCCAGCGGCTATGGCTACACCTTC. Translation: CATSRASGYGYTF.